These 2 T cell receptor beta chains came from one sample sequenced in a study of response to subunit inactivated influenza vaccine. Each CDR3 protein gets one entry after TCRdb re-called the RT-PCR reads with MiXCR. The repertoire holds about 190,000 distinct CDR3 sequences, with approximately 15% as singletons. This specimen consisted of CD8+ T cells sorted from PBMCs, obtained 5 days after vaccination. The receptors originated from a man aged 50-59 years who received an inactivated influenza vaccine.

This clonotype was found many times. The junction differs from germline at one of its ends, possibly a read error. The chain has TRBV29-1 and TRBJ2-1, with TRBD2 matching 7 bases. The CDR3 loop spans 14 amino acids. Germline CDR1 reads SQVTM; CDR2 reads ANQGSEA. The CDR3 DNA reads as TGCAGCGTCGAAGATCCAGCGGGATCGGCGTTGGAGTTCTTC. It is translated as CSVEDPAGSALEFF.

With regard to this clonotype: A much more abundant neighbour one base away suggests this may be a read error. The genes are TRBV12-3 or TRBV12-4 and TRBJ2-1; TRBD2 might be the D (6 bases). CDR3 size: 12 residues. V dropped 6 bases and J dropped 7 bases, with 10 bases sitting between them. This CDR3 reads CASRNLANEQFF. The CDR3 bases are TGTGCCAGCAGGAACCTAGCGAATGAGCAGTTCTTC.